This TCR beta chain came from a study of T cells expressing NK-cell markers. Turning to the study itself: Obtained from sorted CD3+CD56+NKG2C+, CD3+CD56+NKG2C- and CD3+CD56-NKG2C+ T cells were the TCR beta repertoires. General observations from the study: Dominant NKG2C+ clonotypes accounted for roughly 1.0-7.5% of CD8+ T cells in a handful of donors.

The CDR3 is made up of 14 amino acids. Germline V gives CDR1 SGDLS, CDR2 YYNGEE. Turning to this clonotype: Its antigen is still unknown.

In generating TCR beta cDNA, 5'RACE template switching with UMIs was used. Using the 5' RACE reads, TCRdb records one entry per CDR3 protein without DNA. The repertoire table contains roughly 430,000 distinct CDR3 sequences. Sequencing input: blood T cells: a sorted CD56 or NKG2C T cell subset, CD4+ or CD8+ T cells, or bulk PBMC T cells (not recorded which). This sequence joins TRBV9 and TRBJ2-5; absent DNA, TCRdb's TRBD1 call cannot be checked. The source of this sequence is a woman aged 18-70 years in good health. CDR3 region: CASSVTGREETQYF.